The 14 T cell receptor beta chains in this list originate from one sample, sequenced in a study of Tregs in tolerant kidney transplant recipients. Sequenced by immunoSEQ multiplex PCR; TCRdb stores in-frame clones only, minus some. Its listing shows roughly 30,000 clones. Specimen: CD8+ T cells from blood, collected before the transplant. The receptors stem from a human donor who received a combined kidney and bone marrow transplant.

In the case of this clone: Read coverage stops 3 residues before the CDR3 terminus; the germline J gene supplies the remainder. The chain combines TRBV4-2 with TRBJ2-1; 8 bases are shared with TRBD2. Germline-derived CDR1 and CDR2 are LGHNA and YNFKEQ. With V trimmed by 0 bases and J by 2 bases, 9 bases remained unmatched. The CDR3 extends over 18 amino acids. The CDR3 loop is CASSQEGLAGPAYNEQFF. The DNA read from the CDR3 is TGTGCCAGCAGCCAAGAAGGGTTAGCGGGACCCGCCTACAATGAG.

To note about this clone: The missing CDR3 end, 3 residues past where the read stops, is filled in from the germline J gene. The rearrangement joins TRBV7-3 to TRBJ2-1; possibly TRBD2 for D (5 bases). The germline V gene encodes CDR1 SGHTA and CDR2 FQGTGA. This CDR3 is built from 16 residues. V gave up 5 bases and J gave up 2 bases, with 16 bases separating them. The CDR3 bases that were read are TGTGCCAGCAGCCATGGCGGGTGGTCGGCCTACAATGAG. The encoded protein is CASSHGGWSAYNE. In full, the CDR3 is CASSHGGWSAYNEQFF. The full variable domain, rest sourced from reference TRBV7-3 and TRBJ2-1, is GAGVSQTPSNKVTEKGKYVELRCDPISGHTALYWYRQSLGQGPEFLIYFQGTGAADDSGLPNDRFFAVRPEGSVSTLKIQRTERGDSAVYLCASSHGGWSAYNEQFFGPGTRLTVL.

With respect to this clone: The read ends 3 residues shy of where the CDR3 ends; the end is completed using the germline J gene. J is TRBJ2-2 and V is TRBV18; TRBD1 is a possible D gene (5 bases). V lost 3 bases, J lost 1 base, and 6 bases lay in between. Germline CDR1 is KGHSH and CDR2 is LQKENI. The CDR3 has 14 residues. The CDR3 region is CASSPTVNTGELFF. The sequenced part of the CDR3 DNA is TGTGCCAGCTCACCGACAGTGAACACCGGGGAG.

Regarding this clone: The CDR3 extends 3 residues past the end of the read, so its final part is completed from the germline J gene. The genes are TRBV7-9 and TRBJ1-3; the match to TRBD1 covers 8 bases. CDR1 and CDR2 from the germline V gene are SEHNR and FQNEAQ (reference sequence). The CDR3 length is 15 residues. Germline trimming cut 6 bases from V and 2 bases from J; bases unmatched to any gene: 6. The CDR3: CASSWTTGAGNTIYF. The sequenced part of the CDR3 DNA is TGTGCCAGCAGTTGGACGACAGGGGCTGGAAACACC.

Notes on this clone: The sequenced fragment ends 3 residues before the CDR3 boundary, so the rest is inferred from the germline J gene. The chain joins TRBV7-2 to TRBJ2-3; TRBD1 might be the D (8 bases). With 3 bases removed from V and 3 bases from J, the gap between germline ends came to 13 bases. Germline V gene lookup returns CDR1 SGHTA and CDR2 FQGNSA. The CDR3 extends over 15 amino acids. Here the CDR3 reads CASSLTGEGTDTQYF. CDR3 bases read: TGTGCCAGCAGCTTGACAGGGGAGGGGACAGATACG.

About this clone itself: Sequencing ends 3 residues short of the CDR3 end; the germline J gene provides the rest. V is TRBV19 and J is TRBJ2-7; D gene ambiguous. CDR1 and CDR2 from the germline V gene are LNHDA and SQIVND (reference sequence). The CDR3 runs 14 residues. Trimming left V 3 bases short and J 0 bases short, with 9 bases between. This CDR3 is CASSMGVSSYEQYF. The CDR3 bases that were read are TGTGCCAGTAGTATGGGCGTCAGCTCCTACGAG.

The CDR3 reads CASSYGGAVYEQYF. The CDR3 DNA, read in part, is TGTGCCAGCAGTTACGGGGGGGCCGTCTACGAG. The chain has TRBV6-2 or TRBV6-3 and TRBJ2-7, with TRBD2 as a possible D gene (7 bases). The observed sequence ends 3 residues before the CDR3 terminus, with the missing tail filled in from the germline J gene. Germline CDR1 MNHEY, CDR2 SVGEGT. V lost 2 bases, J lost 3 bases, and 11 bases lay in between. This CDR3 has 14 amino acids.

Turning to this clone: The missing CDR3 end, 3 residues past where the read stops, is filled in from the germline J gene. The chain combines TRBV20-1 with TRBJ1-5; no reliable D call. V was trimmed by 0 bases and J by 0 bases, leaving 15 bases between them. CDR1 is DFQATT, CDR2 SNEGSKA, per germline (reference sequence). This CDR3 is 17 amino acids long. The chain's CDR3 is CSARDFLTVTSNQPQHF. CDR3 DNA, as far as it was read: TGCAGTGCTAGAGATTTTTTAACAGTCACTAGCAATCAGCCC.

Details on this clone: The read terminates 3 residues before the CDR3 end, so the remaining end is supplied by the germline J gene. Other DNA variants within this sample encode the same CDR3. This chain connects TRBV11-2 to TRBJ2-7; D may be TRBD2 (5 bases). Germline lookup yields CDR1 SGHAT and CDR2 FQNNGV. V shed 5 bases and J shed 3 bases, with 11 bases lying between them. The CDR3 runs to 13 residues. The CDR3 spells CASSLGLVYEQYF. CDR3 DNA (partial): TGTGCCAGCAGCCTCGGACTCGTCTACGAG.

Details on this clone: The read terminates 3 residues ahead of where the CDR3 ends, so the germline J gene completes it. V and J are TRBV13 and TRBJ1-1; D is undetermined. There are 11 residues in the CDR3. CDR1 is PRHDT and CDR2 is FYEKMQ in the germline V gene (reference sequence). The CDR3 reads CASTLSSEAFF. The sequenced CDR3 bases are TGTGCCAGCACCCTCTCCTCGGAA.

Concerning this clone: The read finishes 3 residues shy of the CDR3 end, and the germline J gene is used to complete it. The chain is built from TRBV5-6 and TRBJ1-1; weak D call: TRBD1 (5 bases). The V end lost 2 bases, the J end lost 5 bases, and 13 bases lay between the germline ends. The CDR3 sequence is 14 residues long. Germline V gene lookup returns CDR1 SGHDT and CDR2 YYEEEE. The CDR3 loop is CASSFPGRWTEAFF. The part of the CDR3 DNA that was read is TGTGCCAGCAGCTTTCCAGGGAGGTGGACTGAA.

Turning to this clone: The read is 3 residues too short to cover the CDR3 end, so that end is filled in from the germline J gene. This chain uses TRBV5-4 with TRBJ1-1, with 9 bases aligning to TRBD1. CDR1 and CDR2 (germline): SGHNT, YYREEE (reference sequence). V trimming: 1 base; J trimming: 6 bases; junction bases outside the gene matches: 7. The CDR3 extends over 15 amino acids. CDR3: CASSLTGTGFPEAFF. The CDR3 bases that were read are TGTGCCAGCAGCTTGACCGGGACAGGGTTTCCTGAA. Drawing the rest from reference TRBV5-4 and TRBJ1-1, the complete variable domain is ETGVTQSPTHLIKTRGQQVTLRCSSQSGHNTVSWYQQALGQGPQFIFQYYREEENGRGNFPPRFSGLQFPNYSSELNVNALELDDSALYLCASSLTGTGFPEAFFGQGTRLTVV.

A word on this clone: The sequenced fragment ends 3 residues before the CDR3 boundary, so the rest is inferred from the germline J gene. V usage is TRBV15 and J usage is TRBJ2-7; TRBD2 matches at 8 bases. V lost 0 bases, J lost 6 bases, and 7 bases stayed unmatched. Germline V CDR1 and CDR2: LNHNV, YYDKDF (reference sequence). The CDR3 totals 15 residues. The CDR3 DNA, read in part, is TGTGCCACCAGCAGAGAGGGAGCGGGAGTCGCCGAG. Protein sequence: CATSREGAGVAE. The whole CDR3 is CATSREGAGVAEQYF.

For this clone: Sequencing ends 3 residues short of the CDR3 end; the germline J gene provides the rest. The rearrangement uses TRBV7-7 and TRBJ1-2; possible D gene TRBD1, 5 bases. The germline V gene encodes CDR1 SSHAT and CDR2 FNYEAQ (reference sequence). The CDR3 is 16 amino acids. With 0 bases removed from V and 7 bases from J, the gap between germline ends came to 18 bases. Incomplete CDR3 DNA: TGTGCCAGCAGCTTAGCGACAACCCTAGGACAAGGTGGC. It yields the protein CASSLATTLGQGG. The CDR3 in full is CASSLATTLGQGGYTF. Full variable domain (remainder filled in from reference TRBV7-7 and TRBJ1-2): GAGVSQSPRYKVTKRGQDVTLRCDPISSHATLYWYQQALGQGPEFLTYFNYEAQPDKSGLPSDRFSAERPEGSISTLTIQRTEQRDSAMYRCASSLATTLGQGGYTFGSGTRLTVV.